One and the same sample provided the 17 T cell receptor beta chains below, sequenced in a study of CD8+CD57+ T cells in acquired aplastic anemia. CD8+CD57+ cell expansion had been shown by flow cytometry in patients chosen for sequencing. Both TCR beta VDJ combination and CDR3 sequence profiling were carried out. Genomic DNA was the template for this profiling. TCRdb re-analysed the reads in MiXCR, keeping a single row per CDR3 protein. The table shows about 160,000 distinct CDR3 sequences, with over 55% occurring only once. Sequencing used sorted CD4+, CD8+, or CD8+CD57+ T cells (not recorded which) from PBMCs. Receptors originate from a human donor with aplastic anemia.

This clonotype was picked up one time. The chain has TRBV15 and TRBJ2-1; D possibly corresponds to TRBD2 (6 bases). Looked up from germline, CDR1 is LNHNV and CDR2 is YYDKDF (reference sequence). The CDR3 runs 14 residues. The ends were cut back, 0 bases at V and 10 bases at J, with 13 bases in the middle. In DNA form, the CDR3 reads TGTGCCACCAGCAGAGATTTAGGGGACTCGGAGCAGTTCTTC. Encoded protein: CATSRDLGDSEQFF.

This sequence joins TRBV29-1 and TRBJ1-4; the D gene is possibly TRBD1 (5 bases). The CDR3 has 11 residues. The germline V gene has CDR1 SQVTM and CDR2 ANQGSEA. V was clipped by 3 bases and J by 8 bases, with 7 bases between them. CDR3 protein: CSVEDTEKLFF. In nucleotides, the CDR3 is TGCAGCGTTGAGGACACGGAAAAACTGTTTTTT.

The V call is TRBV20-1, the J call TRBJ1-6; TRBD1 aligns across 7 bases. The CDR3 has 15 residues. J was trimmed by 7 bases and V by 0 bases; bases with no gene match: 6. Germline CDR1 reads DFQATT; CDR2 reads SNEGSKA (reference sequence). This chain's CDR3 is CSARDLGGRNSPLHF. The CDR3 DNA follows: TGCAGTGCTAGAGATCTAGGGGGCCGCAATTCACCCCTCCACTTT.

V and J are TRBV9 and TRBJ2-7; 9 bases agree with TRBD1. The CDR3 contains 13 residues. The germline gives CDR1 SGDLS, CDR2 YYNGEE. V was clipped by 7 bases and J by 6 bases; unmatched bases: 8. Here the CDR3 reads CASASTGGGEQYF. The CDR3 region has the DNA TGTGCCAGCGCCTCGACAGGGGGGGGCGAGCAGTACTTC.

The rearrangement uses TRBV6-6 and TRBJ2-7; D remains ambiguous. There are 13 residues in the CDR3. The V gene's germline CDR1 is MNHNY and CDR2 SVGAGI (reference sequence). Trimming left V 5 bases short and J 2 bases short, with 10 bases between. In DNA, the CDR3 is TGTGCCAGCAGTGAAGCGACGGCCTACGAGCAGTACTTC. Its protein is CASSEATAYEQYF.

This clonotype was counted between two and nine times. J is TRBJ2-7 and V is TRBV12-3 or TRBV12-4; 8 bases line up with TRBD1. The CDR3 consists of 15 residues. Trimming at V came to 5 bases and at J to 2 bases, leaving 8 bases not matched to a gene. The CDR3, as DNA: TGTGCCAGCAGTGACAGGGGCCTAGGAGCCTACGAGCAGTACTTC. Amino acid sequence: CASSDRGLGAYEQYF.

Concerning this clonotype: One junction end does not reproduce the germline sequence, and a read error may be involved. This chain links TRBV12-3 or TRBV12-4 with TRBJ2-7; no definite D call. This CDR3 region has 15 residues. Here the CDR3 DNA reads TGTGCCAGCAGCTTAGGACCTACTAACTCCTACGAGCAGTACTTC. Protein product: CASSLGPTNSYEQYF.

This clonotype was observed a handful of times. As DNA, the CDR3 is TGTGCCAGTAGTATTCAGGGAAACTCACCCCTCCACTTT. Translated, it gives CASSIQGNSPLHF. The rearrangement links TRBV19 to TRBJ1-6, with D possibly being TRBD1 (5 bases). CDR1 and CDR2 (germline): LNHDA, SQIVND (reference sequence). The CDR3 contains 13 residues. V shed 3 bases and J shed 10 bases, with 10 bases lying between them.

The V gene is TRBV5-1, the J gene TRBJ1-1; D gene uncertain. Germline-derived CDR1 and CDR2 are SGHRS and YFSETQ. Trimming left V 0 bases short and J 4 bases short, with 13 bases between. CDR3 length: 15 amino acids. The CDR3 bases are TGCGCCAGCAGCTTGGACCAGAGGGTCGGCACTGAAGCTTTCTTT. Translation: CASSLDQRVGTEAFF. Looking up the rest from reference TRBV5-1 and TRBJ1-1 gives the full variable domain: KAGVTQTPRYLIKTRGQQVTLSCSPISGHRSVSWYQQTPGQGLQFLFEYFSETQRNKGNFPGRFSGRQFSNSRSEMNVSTLELGDSALYLCASSLDQRVGTEAFFGQGTRLTVV.

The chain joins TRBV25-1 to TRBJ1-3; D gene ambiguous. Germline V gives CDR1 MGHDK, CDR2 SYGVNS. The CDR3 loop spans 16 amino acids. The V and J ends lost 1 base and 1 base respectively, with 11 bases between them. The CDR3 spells CASSELGRKSGNTIYF. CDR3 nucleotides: TGTGCCAGCAGTGAATTGGGGAGGAAATCTGGAAACACCATATATTTT.

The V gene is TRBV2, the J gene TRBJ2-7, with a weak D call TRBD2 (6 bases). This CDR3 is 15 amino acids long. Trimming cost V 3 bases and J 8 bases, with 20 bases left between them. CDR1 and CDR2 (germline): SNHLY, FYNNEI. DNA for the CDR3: TGTGCCAGCAGTGAGATGGGGCGGGATGGATCTCAGCAGTACTTC. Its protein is CASSEMGRDGSQQYF.

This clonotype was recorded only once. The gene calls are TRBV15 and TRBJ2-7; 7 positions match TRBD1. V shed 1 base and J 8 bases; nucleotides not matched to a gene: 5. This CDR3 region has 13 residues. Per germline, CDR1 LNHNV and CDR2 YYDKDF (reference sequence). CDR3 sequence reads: CATSRAQGFKQYF. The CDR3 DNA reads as TGTGCCACCAGCAGAGCACAGGGGTTCAAGCAGTACTTC.

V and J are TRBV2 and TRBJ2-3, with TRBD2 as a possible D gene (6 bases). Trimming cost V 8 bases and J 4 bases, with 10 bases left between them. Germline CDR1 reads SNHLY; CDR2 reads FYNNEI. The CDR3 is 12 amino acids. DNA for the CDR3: TGTGCCAGCGCTAGCGTGTCAGATACGCAGTATTTT. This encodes CASASVSDTQYF.

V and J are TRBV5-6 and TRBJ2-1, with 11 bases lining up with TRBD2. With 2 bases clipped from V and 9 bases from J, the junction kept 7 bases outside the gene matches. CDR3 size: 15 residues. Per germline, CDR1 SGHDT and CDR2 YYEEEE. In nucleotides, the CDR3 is TGTGCCAGCAGCTTTCGGCTAGCGGGGGGCCTTGAGCAGTTCTTC. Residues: CASSFRLAGGLEQFF.

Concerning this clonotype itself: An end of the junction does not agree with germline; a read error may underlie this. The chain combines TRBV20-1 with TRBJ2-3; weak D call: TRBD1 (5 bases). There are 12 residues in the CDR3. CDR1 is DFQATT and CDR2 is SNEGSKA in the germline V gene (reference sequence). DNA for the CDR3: TGCAGTGCTAGAGGGGGCACAGGTACGCAGTATTTT. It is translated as CSARGGTGTQYF.

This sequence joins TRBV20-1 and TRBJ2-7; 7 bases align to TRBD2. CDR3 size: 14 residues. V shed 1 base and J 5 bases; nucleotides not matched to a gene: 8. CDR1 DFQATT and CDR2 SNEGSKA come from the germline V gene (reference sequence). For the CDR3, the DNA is TGCAGTGCTAGAGGGGCGGGAGCTCCCAACGAGCAGTACTTC. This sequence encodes CSARGAGAPNEQYF.

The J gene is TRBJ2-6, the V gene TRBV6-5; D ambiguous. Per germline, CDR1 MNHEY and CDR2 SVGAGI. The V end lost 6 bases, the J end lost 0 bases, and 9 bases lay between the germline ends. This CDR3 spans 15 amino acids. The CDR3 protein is CASSDGFSGANVLTF. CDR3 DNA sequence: TGTGCCAGCAGCGACGGATTCTCTGGGGCCAACGTCCTGACTTTC.